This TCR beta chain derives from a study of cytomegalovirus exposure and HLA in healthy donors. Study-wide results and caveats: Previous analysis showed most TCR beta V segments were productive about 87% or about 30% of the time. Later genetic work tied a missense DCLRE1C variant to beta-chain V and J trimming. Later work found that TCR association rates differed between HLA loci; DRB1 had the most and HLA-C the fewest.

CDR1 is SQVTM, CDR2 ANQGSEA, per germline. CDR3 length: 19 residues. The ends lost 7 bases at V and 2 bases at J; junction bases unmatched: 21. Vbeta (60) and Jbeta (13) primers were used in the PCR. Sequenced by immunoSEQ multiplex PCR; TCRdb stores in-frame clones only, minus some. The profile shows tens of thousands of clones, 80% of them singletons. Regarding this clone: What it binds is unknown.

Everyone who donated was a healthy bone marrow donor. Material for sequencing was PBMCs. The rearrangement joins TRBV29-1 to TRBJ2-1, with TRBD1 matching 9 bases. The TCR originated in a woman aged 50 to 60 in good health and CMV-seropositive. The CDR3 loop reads CSALIGQGLGRDTYNEQFF. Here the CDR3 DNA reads TGCAGCGCTCTTATTGGACAGGGGCTAGGACGAGACACCTACAATGAGCAGTTCTTC.